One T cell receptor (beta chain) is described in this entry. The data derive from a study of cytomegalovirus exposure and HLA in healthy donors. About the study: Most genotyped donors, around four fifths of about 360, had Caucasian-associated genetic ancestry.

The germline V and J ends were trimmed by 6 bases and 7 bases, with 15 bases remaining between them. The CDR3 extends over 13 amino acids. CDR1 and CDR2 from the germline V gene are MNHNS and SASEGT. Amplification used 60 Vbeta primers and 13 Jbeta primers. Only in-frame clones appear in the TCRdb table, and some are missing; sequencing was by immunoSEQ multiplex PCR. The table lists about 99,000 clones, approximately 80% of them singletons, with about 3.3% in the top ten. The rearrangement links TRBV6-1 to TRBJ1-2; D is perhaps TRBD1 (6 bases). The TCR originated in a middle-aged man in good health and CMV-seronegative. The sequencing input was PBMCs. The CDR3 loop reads CASSLTGFGGYTF. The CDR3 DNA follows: TGTGCCAGCAGCCTAACAGGGTTCGGTGGCTACACCTTC.